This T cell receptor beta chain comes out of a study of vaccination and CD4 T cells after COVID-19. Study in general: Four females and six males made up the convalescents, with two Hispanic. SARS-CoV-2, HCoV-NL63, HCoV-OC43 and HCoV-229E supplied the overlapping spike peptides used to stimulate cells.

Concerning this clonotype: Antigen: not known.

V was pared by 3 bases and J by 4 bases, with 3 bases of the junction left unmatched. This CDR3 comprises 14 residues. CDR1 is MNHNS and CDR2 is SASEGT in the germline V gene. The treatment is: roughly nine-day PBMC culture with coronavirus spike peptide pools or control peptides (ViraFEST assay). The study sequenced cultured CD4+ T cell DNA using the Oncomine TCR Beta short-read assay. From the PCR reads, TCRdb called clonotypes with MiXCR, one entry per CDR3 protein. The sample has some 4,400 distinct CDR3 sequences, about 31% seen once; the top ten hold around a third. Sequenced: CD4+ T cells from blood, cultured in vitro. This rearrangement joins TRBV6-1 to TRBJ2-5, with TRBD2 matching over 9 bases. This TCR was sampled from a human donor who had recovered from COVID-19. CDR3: CASSEGLATETQYF. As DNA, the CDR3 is TGTGCCAGCAGTGAGGGACTAGCTACAGAGACCCAGTACTTC.